The 26 T cell receptor beta chains below come from one sample, sequenced in a study of T cells expressing NK-cell markers. TCRdb reprocessed the 5' RACE reads, with one entry per CDR3 protein and no DNA. The ten top clones account for under 6.5%, within a sample of a few hundred thousand distinct CDR3 sequences. The material sequenced was blood T cells: a sorted CD56 or NKG2C T cell subset, CD4+ or CD8+ T cells, or bulk PBMC T cells (not recorded which). The receptor set was obtained from a man aged 18-75 years in good health.

The chain recombines TRBV28 with TRBJ2-1; TCRdb reports TRBD1, a call that lacks DNA to check it against. The CDR3 spans 15 residues. Germline-derived CDR1 and CDR2 are MDHEN and SYDVKM. CDR3 protein: CASSTPGQGANEQFF.

V gene TRBV11-3 combines with J gene TRBJ1-2. CDR1 and CDR2 from the germline V gene are SGHNT and YENEEA. CDR3 size: 13 residues. The CDR3 protein is CASSPILNGGYTF.

This chain joins TRBV5-4 and TRBJ2-5; absent DNA, TCRdb's TRBD2 call cannot be checked. The CDR3 totals 16 residues. From germline, CDR1 is SGHNT and CDR2 YYREEE (reference sequence). CDR3 protein: CASRFPGLAGVETQYF. Full variable domain (missing parts from reference TRBV5-4 and TRBJ2-5): ETGVTQSPTHLIKTRGQQVTLRCSSQSGHNTVSWYQQALGQGPQFIFQYYREEENGRGNFPPRFSGLQFPNYSSELNVNALELDDSALYLCASRFPGLAGVETQYFGPGTRLLVL.

The V call is TRBV6-4, the J call TRBJ2-1. Germline V CDR1 and CDR2: MRHNA, SNTAGT. There are 16 residues in the CDR3. The CDR3 reads CASSDSTGGSREEQFF.

The rearrangement joins TRBV7-9 to TRBJ2-7; the TRBD1 assignment by TCRdb is unverifiable without DNA. From germline, CDR1 is SEHNR and CDR2 FQNEAQ (reference sequence). This CDR3 spans 15 amino acids. CDR3 sequence: CASSVTGGAPYEQYF.

J is TRBJ2-1 and V is TRBV6-4; the TRBD1 assignment by TCRdb is unverifiable without DNA. Germline CDR1 reads MRHNA; CDR2 reads SNTAGT. The CDR3 spans 12 residues. CDR3 sequence reads: CASRTEGGEQFF.

The genes are TRBV9 and TRBJ2-6; TCRdb lists TRBD1, though no DNA is available to test this call. Germline lookup yields CDR1 SGDLS and CDR2 YYNGEE. This CDR3 region has 16 residues. This CDR3 reads CASSVETGAGANVLTF.

The V gene is TRBV30, the J gene TRBJ2-1; there is no DNA to check the TCRdb D call of TRBD2. This CDR3 spans 17 amino acids. Germline lookup yields CDR1 GTSNPN and CDR2 SVGIG (reference sequence). CDR3 residues: CAWSSTFGTSAISEQFF.

The chain employs TRBV5-1 and TRBJ2-1; TCRdb returns TRBD1, unconfirmable since there is no DNA. The CDR3 is 14 amino acids. Germline V CDR1 and CDR2: SGHRS, YFSETQ. This CDR3 reads CASSSFQGAGEQFF.

The chain uses TRBV12-3 or TRBV12-4 and TRBJ2-1; TCRdb's D call, TRBD1, is unchecked because there is no DNA. CDR3 length equals 14 residues. The CDR3 here is CASSTGGWGNEQFF.

CDR3 loop: CASSHAWGGTDTQYF. The genes are TRBV18 and TRBJ2-3; TCRdb designates TRBD1, a call that cannot be tested without DNA. The CDR3 extends over 15 amino acids. Germline V gene data show CDR1 as KGHSH and CDR2 as LQKENI. The full variable domain, with the rest looked up from reference TRBV18 and TRBJ2-3, is NAGVMQNPRHLVRRRGQEARLRCSPMKGHSHVYWYRQLPEEGLKFMVYLQKENIIDESGMPKERFSAEFPKEGPSILRIQQVVRGDSAAYFCASSHAWGGTDTQYFGPGTRLTVL.

The J gene is TRBJ2-2, the V gene TRBV18; absent DNA, TCRdb's TRBD1 call cannot be checked. CDR3 length: 15 amino acids. Germline lookup yields CDR1 KGHSH and CDR2 LQKENI. This CDR3 reads CASSVSTGSHGELFF. The full variable domain, completed using reference TRBV18 and TRBJ2-2, is NAGVMQNPRHLVRRRGQEARLRCSPMKGHSHVYWYRQLPEEGLKFMVYLQKENIIDESGMPKERFSAEFPKEGPSILRIQQVVRGDSAAYFCASSVSTGSHGELFFGEGSRLTVL.

The chain uses TRBV5-5 and TRBJ2-5; TCRdb names TRBD1, which stays unverified in the absence of DNA. There are 14 residues in the CDR3. The germline V gene encodes CDR1 SGHKS and CDR2 YYEKEE (reference sequence). This chain's CDR3 is CASSKPPDRETQYF. Full variable domain (outside the CDR3, taken from reference TRBV5-5 and TRBJ2-5): DAGVTQSPTHLIKTRGQQVTLRCSPISGHKSVSWYQQVLGQGPQFIFQYYEKEERGRGNFPDRFSARQFPNYSSELNVNALLLGDSALYLCASSKPPDRETQYFGPGTRLLVL.

The chain carries TRBV19 and TRBJ2-7. The CDR3 runs 13 residues. CDR1 and CDR2 (germline): LNHDA, SQIVND (reference sequence). CDR3 region: CASSIGYSYEQYF.

The chain uses TRBV11-2 and TRBJ2-2. CDR1 is SGHAT, CDR2 FQNNGV, per germline. The CDR3 contains 13 residues. The CDR3 protein is CASSSRNTGELFF.

This chain links TRBV20-1 with TRBJ2-3. This CDR3 is built from 14 residues. In germline, CDR1 is DFQATT, CDR2 SNEGSKA (reference sequence). CDR3 sequence: CSARDFRTADTQYF.

The chain carries TRBV12-3 or TRBV12-4 and TRBJ2-2; as DNA is missing, the TRBD2 call by TCRdb cannot be tested. This CDR3 is 14 amino acids long. This CDR3 reads CASKGGGAAGELFF.

V is TRBV7-9 and J is TRBJ2-1; TCRdb's D call, TRBD1, is unchecked because there is no DNA. In germline, CDR1 is SEHNR, CDR2 FQNEAQ (reference sequence). This CDR3 has 17 amino acids. The CDR3 loop is CASSLAAGTGAGNEQFF.

The genes are TRBV7-9 and TRBJ2-5; TCRdb names TRBD1, which stays unverified in the absence of DNA. The CDR3 has 15 residues. Germline V gene sequence: CDR1 SEHNR, CDR2 FQNEAQ (reference sequence). This CDR3 reads CASSPVGRNQETQYF.

The V gene is TRBV5-6, the J gene TRBJ2-2; TCRdb designates TRBD2, a call that cannot be tested without DNA. The CDR3 is 18 amino acids. The V gene's germline CDR1 is SGHDT and CDR2 YYEEEE. The CDR3: CASVVWGGSSRNTGELFF.

This chain uses TRBV5-6 with TRBJ2-3. The CDR3 runs 14 residues. CDR1 SGHDT and CDR2 YYEEEE come from the germline V gene. The chain's CDR3 is CASSYHFQGGTQYF. The full variable domain, its missing parts supplied by reference TRBV5-6 and TRBJ2-3, is DAGVTQSPTHLIKTRGQQVTLRCSPKSGHDTVSWYQQALGQGPQFIFQYYEEEERQRGNFPDRFSGHQFPNYSSELNVNALLLGDSALYLCASSYHFQGGTQYFGPGTRLTVL.

This chain joins TRBV20-1 and TRBJ1-2; the TRBD1 assignment by TCRdb is unverifiable without DNA. CDR1 DFQATT and CDR2 SNEGSKA come from the germline V gene (reference sequence). There are 13 residues in the CDR3. The CDR3 loop reads CSCPRDRVHGYTF.

The rearrangement joins TRBV20-1 to TRBJ1-1; checking the TCRdb D call of TRBD1 is not possible without DNA. Germline loops: CDR1 DFQATT, CDR2 SNEGSKA (reference sequence). The CDR3 has 13 residues. The CDR3 protein is CSADYRGRGEAFF.

The chain has TRBV5-5 and TRBJ2-7; TCRdb reports TRBD1, a call that lacks DNA to check it against. This CDR3 is built from 16 residues. CDR1 SGHKS and CDR2 YYEKEE come from the germline V gene (reference sequence). The CDR3 reads CASSLGPGTVSYEQYF.

The chain uses TRBV5-1 and TRBJ1-1; TCRdb lists TRBD1, though no DNA is available to test this call. The germline CDR1 and CDR2 sequences are SGHRS and YFSETQ. The CDR3 has 15 residues. CDR3 in amino acids: CASSPRYDRPFGAFF. Looking up the rest from reference TRBV5-1 and TRBJ1-1 gives the full variable domain: KAGVTQTPRYLIKTRGQQVTLSCSPISGHRSVSWYQQTPGQGLQFLFEYFSETQRNKGNFPGRFSGRQFSNSRSEMNVSTLELGDSALYLCASSPRYDRPFGAFFGQGTRLTVV.

The chain couples TRBV7-9 to TRBJ2-5; TCRdb gives TRBD1 as the D gene, but with no DNA this cannot be confirmed. The CDR3 covers 15 residues. CDR1 SEHNR and CDR2 FQNEAQ come from the germline V gene (reference sequence). CDR3 in amino acids: CASLTTGGFQETQYF.